This T cell receptor (beta chain) was identified during a study of vaccination and CD4 T cells after COVID-19. Sequencing of DNA taken from cultured CD4+ T cells relied on the Oncomine TCR Beta short-read assay. TCRdb reprocessed the PCR reads with MiXCR, giving one entry per CDR3 protein. The sample yields around 10,000 distinct CDR3 sequences, around 40% seen once. The treatment is: approximately 9-day PBMC culture with coronavirus spike peptide pools or control peptides (ViraFEST assay). Trimming pared 5 bases from V and 2 bases from J, leaving 16 bases between. CDR3 length equals 17 residues. Germline CDR1 and CDR2: MNHNS and SASEGT. This clonotype appeared a few times. The antigen remains undetermined.

Specimen: CD4+ T cells from blood, cultured in vitro. The chain uses TRBV6-1 and TRBJ1-6, with D hard to call. The receptor was derived from a human donor who had recovered from COVID-19. The CDR3 loop is CASSPDYGVAYNSPLHF. Here the CDR3 DNA reads TGTGCCAGCAGTCCGGACTATGGGGTAGCCTATAATTCACCCCTCCACTTT.